These 15 T cell receptor beta chains were sequenced from one sample in a study of cytomegalovirus exposure and HLA in healthy donors. The study ran its PCR with 60 Vbeta and 13 Jbeta primers. The assay was immunoSEQ multiplex PCR, and TCRdb's table has in-frame clones only and misses some. The sample lists 50,000 to 60,000 clones; approximately 73% were seen once. Input material: PBMCs. The receptors derive from a young man in good health and CMV-seronegative.

This chain joins TRBV29-1 and TRBJ2-1; D gene uncertain. This CDR3 is built from 18 residues. The germline V and J ends were trimmed by 0 bases and 0 bases, with 18 bases remaining between them. Germline V lookup: CDR1 SQVTM, CDR2 ANQGSEA. CDR3 nucleotide sequence: TGCAGCGTTGAAGATCGAGAGGTATATACCCGCTCCTACAATGAGCAGTTCTTC. It translates to CSVEDREVYTRSYNEQFF.

J is TRBJ1-2 and V is TRBV4-1; possibly TRBD1 for D (6 bases). The CDR3 totals 19 residues. V shed 1 base and J shed 5 bases, with 26 bases lying between them. Germline V CDR1 and CDR2: MGHRA, YSYEKL. The CDR3 DNA sequence: TGCGCCAGCAGCCAAGTCTTGGTCGGGACAACGAAGAATAAATATGGCTACACCTTC. Protein: CASSQVLVGTTKNKYGYTF.

J is TRBJ2-1 and V is TRBV7-2; perhaps TRBD2 as D (5 bases). From germline, CDR1 is SGHTA and CDR2 FQGNSA. This CDR3 is built from 16 residues. V dropped 5 bases and J dropped 7 bases, with 21 bases sitting between them. This CDR3 is CASSPRTPPRDNEQFF. The CDR3 DNA follows: TGTGCCAGCAGCCCCCGGACCCCGCCGAGGGATAATGAGCAGTTCTTC. Drawing the rest from reference TRBV7-2 and TRBJ2-1, the complete variable domain is GAGVSQSPSNKVTEKGKDVELRCDPISGHTALYWYRQSLGQGLEFLIYFQGNSAPDKSGLPSDRFSAERTGGSVSTLTIQRTQQEDSAVYLCASSPRTPPRDNEQFFGPGTRLTVL.

J is TRBJ2-7 and V is TRBV6-5; tentatively, D is TRBD1 (5 bases). The CDR3 runs to 13 residues. V lost 2 bases and J lost 2, with 7 bases in between. Germline-derived CDR1 and CDR2 are MNHEY and SVGAGI. For the CDR3, the DNA is TGTGCCAGCAGTTACGCAGGGCCCTACGAGCAGTACTTC. It specifies CASSYAGPYEQYF.

The chain uses TRBV10-3 and TRBJ2-1; perhaps TRBD1 as D (6 bases). CDR1 is ENHRY, CDR2 SYGVKD, per germline. CDR3 size: 15 residues. Trimming shortened V by 6 bases and J by 0 bases, and 12 bases separated the two germline ends. The CDR3 DNA reads TGTGCCATCAGCGGTGGGACATTCTCCTACAATGAGCAGTTCTTC. This sequence encodes CAISGGTFSYNEQFF.

The chain is built from TRBV13 and TRBJ2-7, with TRBD1 identical over 8 bases. Trimming removed 5 bases from V and 12 bases from J; junction bases left unmatched: 9. The CDR3 runs to 12 residues. CDR1 PRHDT and CDR2 FYEKMQ come from the germline V gene (reference sequence). The CDR3 reads CASSPGQGQVYF. As DNA, the CDR3 is TGTGCCAGCAGCCCCGGACAGGGCCAGGTGTACTTC.

The gene calls are TRBV9 and TRBJ1-5; D remains unclear. This CDR3 contains 14 residues. CDR1 is SGDLS, CDR2 YYNGEE, per germline. Between the trimmed V and J ends, which lost 4 bases and 0 bases, there was a span of 8 bases. In nucleotides, the CDR3 is TGTGCCAGCAGCCAAGACAATAGCAATCAGCCCCAGCATTTT. Translated, it gives CASSQDNSNQPQHF.

This rearrangement joins TRBV5-4 to TRBJ2-3; 7 bases fit TRBD2. From germline, CDR1 is SGHNT and CDR2 YYREEE (reference sequence). J was trimmed by 4 bases and V by 1 base; bases with no gene match: 15. This CDR3 is built from 18 residues. The DNA of the CDR3 is TGTGCCAGCAGCTTGTTTTCTCTGGGGGGGAGGGGAGCAGATACGCAGTATTTT. This translates into CASSLFSLGGRGADTQYF.

The rearrangement uses TRBV30 and TRBJ2-2, with 9 bases identical to TRBD2. In germline, CDR1 is GTSNPN, CDR2 SVGIG (reference sequence). This CDR3 has 17 amino acids. V was pared by 0 bases and J by 2 bases, with 7 bases of the junction left unmatched. CDR3 in DNA: TGTGCCTGGAGTGTTTTAGCGGGAGTTTCCAACACCGGGGAGCTGTTTTTT. Translated: CAWSVLAGVSNTGELFF.

The chain has TRBV7-6 and TRBJ2-2, with 12 bases fitting TRBD2. V was clipped by 5 bases and J by 5 bases; unmatched bases: 3. The CDR3 consists of 15 residues. Looked up from germline, CDR1 is SGHVS and CDR2 is FNYEAQ. In DNA, the CDR3 is TGTGCCAGCAGCGACGGGACTAGCGGGACCGGGGAGCTGTTTTTT. As protein: CASSDGTSGTGELFF.

This CDR3 is CASSQGGGALGAYGYTF. The CDR3 nucleotides read TGCGCCAGCAGCCAAGGGGGGGGAGCGTTAGGGGCCTATGGCTACACCTTC. The chain couples TRBV4-3 to TRBJ1-2, with TRBD1 as a possible D gene (5 bases). The germline V gene has CDR1 LGHNA and CDR2 YSLEER. The CDR3 extends over 17 amino acids. The V end lost 1 base, the J end lost 4 bases, and 19 bases lay between the germline ends.

V usage is TRBV4-1 and J usage is TRBJ1-2; 8 nucleotides agree with TRBD1. J was trimmed by 3 bases and V by 2 bases; bases with no gene match: 14. This CDR3 is 18 amino acids long. From germline, CDR1 is MGHRA and CDR2 YSYEKL. This chain's CDR3 is CASSQRSILTGVDYGYTF. CDR3 in DNA: TGCGCCAGCAGCCAAAGATCAATTCTGACAGGGGTCGACTATGGCTACACCTTC.

In this sample, this clone turned up a few times. This chain links TRBV5-4 with TRBJ2-2; D unclear. This CDR3 is 12 amino acids long. CDR1 SGHNT and CDR2 YYREEE come from the germline V gene (reference sequence). The germline V and J ends were trimmed by 2 bases and 4 bases, with 3 bases remaining between them. The CDR3 DNA follows: TGTGCCAGCAGCTTCGTCACCGGGGAGCTGTTTTTT. It translates to CASSFVTGELFF.

This chain uses TRBV7-9 with TRBJ2-1; no reliable D call. Trimming shortened V by 4 bases and J by 0 bases, and 13 bases separated the two germline ends. Germline V CDR1 and CDR2: SEHNR, FQNEAQ (reference sequence). The CDR3 is 16 amino acids. The CDR3 loop reads CASSSGRVYSYNEQFF. Written as DNA, the CDR3 is TGTGCCAGCAGCTCCGGTCGGGTTTACTCCTACAATGAGCAGTTCTTC.

The chain employs TRBV6-1 and TRBJ1-1; D remains unclear. V lost 7 bases and J lost 1, with 10 bases in between. Germline values: CDR1 MNHNS, CDR2 SASEGT. The CDR3 is 13 amino acids. CDR3 amino acids: CASNIHRNTEAFF. As DNA, the CDR3 is TGTGCCAGCAATATACACCGGAACACTGAAGCTTTCTTT.